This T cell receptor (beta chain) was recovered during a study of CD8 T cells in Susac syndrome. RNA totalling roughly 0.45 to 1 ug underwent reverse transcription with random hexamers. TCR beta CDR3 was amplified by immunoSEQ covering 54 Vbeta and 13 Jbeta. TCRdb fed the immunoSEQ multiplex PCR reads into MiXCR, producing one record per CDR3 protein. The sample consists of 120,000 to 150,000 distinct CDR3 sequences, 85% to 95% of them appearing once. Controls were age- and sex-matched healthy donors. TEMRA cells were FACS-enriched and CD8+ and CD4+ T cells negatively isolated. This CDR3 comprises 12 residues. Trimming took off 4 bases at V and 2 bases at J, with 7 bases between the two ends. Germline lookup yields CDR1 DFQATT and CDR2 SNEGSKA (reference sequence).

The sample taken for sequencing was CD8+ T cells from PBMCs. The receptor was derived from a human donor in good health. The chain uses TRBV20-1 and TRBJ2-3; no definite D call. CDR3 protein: CSAMEITDTQYF. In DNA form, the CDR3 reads TGCAGTGCTATGGAGATCACAGATACGCAGTATTTT.